The rows below give T cell receptor beta chains drawn from one sample of a study of cytomegalovirus exposure and HLA in healthy donors. TCRdb keeps only in-frame clones here, not all; method: immunoSEQ multiplex PCR. In the table there are some 190,000 clones, around 80% of which are singletons. The sequenced material came from PBMCs. These receptors were collected from a girl aged 10 to 17 in good health and CMV-seropositive. CDR3s include the opening cysteine and the closing phenylalanine or tryptophan. The D gene is left open where the match is weak. The listing skips clone size in some rows; elsewhere it reads once, few, many or a size class.

v_call,clone_size,j_call,d_call,cdr3_nt,cdr3_aa
TRBV2,.,TRBJ2-1,.,TGTGCCAGCAGTCCCGACAGCTACAATGAGCAGTTCTTC,CASSPDSYNEQFF
TRBV25-1,.,TRBJ1-2,.,TGTGCCAGCGAAGAGGGACACTCTGGCTACACCTTC,CASEEGHSGYTF
TRBV19,few,TRBJ2-5,.,TGTGCCAGTAGTCTAGGGGTGGGCGAGACCCAGTACTTC,CASSLGVGETQYF
TRBV11-3,.,TRBJ2-5,TRBD2,TGTGCCAGCAGCCGACGGGGACTAGCGGGAGGAGAGACCCAGTACTTC,CASSRRGLAGGETQYF
TRBV27,.,TRBJ2-1,TRBD1,TGTGCCAGCAGTAGGGACAGGGTGCCGGTCACGTGGAATGAGCAGTTCTTC,CASSRDRVPVTWNEQFF
TRBV5-6,.,TRBJ1-5,.,TGTGCCAGCAGCTTGGCCGGGGGGCGCGGGTTTTATGAAGATCAGCCCCAGCATTTT,CASSLAGGRGFYEDQPQHF
TRBV5-1,.,TRBJ2-7,TRBD1,TGCGCCAGCAGCTTGGCAACAGGGGCTTACGAGCAGTACTTC,CASSLATGAYEQYF
TRBV7-7,.,TRBJ2-5,.,TGTGCCAGCAGTTCAATAGGAGCGGAGACCCAGTACTTC,CASSSIGAETQYF
TRBV6-7,.,TRBJ2-3,.,TGTGCCAGCAGTTACGCGGTGCGGACTAGCACAGATACGCAGTATTTT,CASSYAVRTSTDTQYF
TRBV7-8,.,TRBJ2-7,.,TGTGCCAGCAGGGTGTTTCAGGGGCCCTCCTACGAGCAGTACTTC,CASRVFQGPSYEQYF
TRBV5-1,.,TRBJ1-1,TRBD1,TGCGCCAGCAGCTTGGAAGCAGGGGGCAAGAACACTGAAGCTTTCTTT,CASSLEAGGKNTEAFF
TRBV7-6,.,TRBJ2-7,TRBD2,TGTGCCAGCCAACCTCCTAGCGGTCCTCAGTACGAGCAGTACTTC,CASQPPSGPQYEQYF
TRBV7-2,.,TRBJ2-1,TRBD2,TGTGCCAGCAGGCAGGGACTAGCAGCGGGGTACAATGAGCAGTTCTTC,CASRQGLAAGYNEQFF
TRBV28,.,TRBJ2-7,TRBD1,TGTGCCAGCATCGACAGGGGGAGGATCTACGAGCAGTACTTC,CASIDRGRIYEQYF
TRBV5-1,.,TRBJ1-4,.,TGCGCCAGCAGCCAAGACAGGCTAGGTGAAAAACTGTTTTTT,CASSQDRLGEKLFF
TRBV19,.,TRBJ2-1,TRBD2,TGTGCCAGTAGTATGTGGGCTAGCGGGAGTGGGAATGAGCAGTTCTTC,CASSMWASGSGNEQFF
TRBV29-1,.,TRBJ2-7,TRBD1,TGCAGTGTGGGACAGGGGACGTACGAGCAGTACTTC,CSVGQGTYEQYF
TRBV5-3,.,TRBJ2-7,.,TGTGCCAGAAGCTTTGACAGAACCTACGAGCAGTACTTC,CARSFDRTYEQYF
TRBV5-6,.,TRBJ2-4,.,TGTGCCAGCAGCTTGCTAATAGCCAAAAACATTCAGTACTTC,CASSLLIAKNIQYF
TRBV29-1,.,TRBJ1-2,TRBD1,TGCAGCTCCCGGGAGGGGGCGTTTGGCTACACCTTC,CSSREGAFGYTF
TRBV19,.,TRBJ2-1,TRBD2,TGTGCCAGTAGTAGAGGGCGGGAGGTAGATGAGCAGTTCTTC,CASSRGREVDEQFF
TRBV5-1,.,TRBJ2-1,TRBD1,TGCGCCAGCAGCTTGGAGGGGGCTCTTTACAATGAGCAGTTCTTC,CASSLEGALYNEQFF
TRBV2,.,TRBJ2-7,.,TGTGCCTCCGAGGGCGCTACCAGCTCCTACGAGCAGTACTTC,CASEGATSSYEQYF
TRBV5-1,.,TRBJ2-7,.,TGCGCCAGCAGCTTGGGCGACAGCGTATACTACGAGCAGTACTTC,CASSLGDSVYYEQYF
TRBV12-5,.,TRBJ2-7,.,TGTGCTAGTGGTTTGGCGCAGGGCTACGAGCAGTACTTC,CASGLAQGYEQYF
TRBV5-4,.,TRBJ2-1,TRBD2,TGTGCCAGCAGCAAAGCGGGAGGGCCAGGGGGTGAGCAGTTCTTC,CASSKAGGPGGEQFF
TRBV6-6,.,TRBJ2-7,TRBD1,TGTGCCAGCAGTCGGGACAGGGGAGACGAGCAGTACTTC,CASSRDRGDEQYF
TRBV30,.,TRBJ2-1,.,TGTGCCTGGATGACGGACATCTACAATGAGCAGTTCTTC,CAWMTDIYNEQFF
TRBV5-6,.,TRBJ2-1,.,TGTGCCAGCAGCTCGGGACACCGCCGGGATGAGCAGTTCTTC,CASSSGHRRDEQFF
TRBV7-6,.,TRBJ2-5,.,TGTGCCAGCAGCCCGCGGCCTAACCAAGAGACCCAGTACTTC,CASSPRPNQETQYF
TRBV9,.,TRBJ2-3,TRBD2,TGTGCCAGCAATAGCGGGTCCACAGATACGCAGTATTTT,CASNSGSTDTQYF
TRBV5-1,.,TRBJ2-7,TRBD2,TGCGCCAGCAGCTTGGAACGGGAGGGCTACGAGCAGTACTTC,CASSLEREGYEQYF
TRBV6-5,once,TRBJ1-4,.,TGTGCCAGCAGCCGCGGTGAAAAACTGTTTTTT,CASSRGEKLFF
TRBV30,once,TRBJ1-2,.,TGTGCCTGGAGTGTAGGGACAACTTATGGCTACACCTTC,CAWSVGTTYGYTF
TRBV30,.,TRBJ1-1,TRBD1,TGTGCCTGGAGTCCTGGGACAGGGGGCACTGAAGCTTTCTTT,CAWSPGTGGTEAFF
TRBV12-5,.,TRBJ1-4,TRBD1,TGTGCTAGTGGTTTGGTACTATCCGGACAGGGTGAAAAACTGTTTTTT,CASGLVLSGQGEKLFF
TRBV2,.,TRBJ2-7,TRBD2,TGTGCCAGCAGAAATCTAGCGGGAGCTTCCTACGAGCAGTACTTC,CASRNLAGASYEQYF
TRBV11-2,.,TRBJ2-5,TRBD1,TGTGCCAGCAGCAATAGACAGGGGGCTAAAGAGACCCAGTACTTC,CASSNRQGAKETQYF
TRBV11-2,.,TRBJ1-2,.,TGTGCCAGCAGCTCGACAGTGGATACGCTCTATGGCTACACCTTC,CASSSTVDTLYGYTF
TRBV4-1,.,TRBJ1-4,.,TGCGCCAGCAGCATAAGCCCTATGATTGGTAATGAAAAACTGTTTTTT,CASSISPMIGNEKLFF
TRBV5-1,.,TRBJ2-7,.,TGCGCCAGCAGCTCAGGACAGTTCTCCTACGAGCAGTACTTC,CASSSGQFSYEQYF
TRBV11-2,.,TRBJ2-3,TRBD2,TGTGCCAGCAGCTTAGCGACTAGCGGGAGAGGGGATACGCAGTATTTT,CASSLATSGRGDTQYF
TRBV30,few,TRBJ1-1,.,TGTGCCTGGAGTGTAACTATGAACACTGAAGCTTTCTTT,CAWSVTMNTEAFF
TRBV5-1,once,TRBJ2-7,.,TGCGCCAGCAGCCGGAGGGACTCCTACTACGAGCAGTACTTC,CASSRRDSYYEQYF
TRBV21-1,.,TRBJ1-5,.,TGTGCCAGCATTACAGGGCTGGGATATAGCAATCAGCCCCAGCATTTT,CASITGLGYSNQPQHF